This TCR beta chain was retrieved from a study of CD8 T cells in ankylosing spondylitis (dated by TCRdb to about 2017). Regarding the study in general: T cell receptor beta repertoires were profiled in healthy donors and ankylosing spondylitis patients so that disease-linked TCR variants could be found. The whole study cohort included under 140 healthy donors and over 20 ankylosing spondylitis patients. Samples of peripheral blood were taken, and for ankylosing spondylitis patients, synovial fluid was collected as well.

There are many counts of this clonotype. Its antigen remains unidentified. Qualities for individual bases were not recorded, and no much larger clone is one base off. Sequencing instrument: Illumina HiSeq 2500. Quantitative 5'-RACE with molecular barcodes was the method used to prepare the TCR beta libraries. The original pipeline was this. A new computational method, built on a probabilistic model of VDJ rearrangement, was used to identify disease-linked TCR variants. In TCRdb, the public reads were trimmed at Q25 with fastp and aligned with MiXCR, with productive beta chains retained. Each record represents a unique CDR3 protein, reported with the most common genes and DNA among its rows. The V and J calls and clone size are TCRdb's, not the authors'. The sample includes 450,000 to 550,000 distinct CDR3 sequences, with roughly 5% observed a single time. The ten largest account for around 3.6% of the sample.

The investigation overall reported the following: Some motif variants were previously reported in synovial fluid and blood of reactive arthritis patients, suggesting common disease-initiation mechanisms. The disease-linked clones had a CD8+ phenotype and were found at relatively low frequencies in peripheral blood. Blood from ankylosing spondylitis patients appeared to be characterized by a TCR beta motif composed of 7 to 9 highly homologous amino acid variants. The disease-linked clones were reported to be significantly enriched in matched synovial fluid samples from ankylosing spondylitis patients.

Inclusive of the bounding cysteine and phenylalanine, the CDR3 is 15 residues long. Just the 45-base CDR3 DNA is kept, in frame starting at base 1. Trimming takes 5 bases from V and 6 bases from J, and the germline ends sit 19 bases apart. The germline V gene provides CDR1 SGHTA and CDR2 FQGNSA. The sequencing sample was made of blood, either unsorted or a sorted T cell fraction (not recorded which). Recombination connected TRBV7-2 to TRBJ1-2; TRBD1 could be the D gene, as 6 bases match. This sequence was found in a male donor with ankylosing spondylitis. The CDR3 protein is CASSTPKSGADGYTF. The DNA sequence is TGTGCCAGCAGCACCCCCAAGTCAGGGGCCGATGGCTACACCTTC.